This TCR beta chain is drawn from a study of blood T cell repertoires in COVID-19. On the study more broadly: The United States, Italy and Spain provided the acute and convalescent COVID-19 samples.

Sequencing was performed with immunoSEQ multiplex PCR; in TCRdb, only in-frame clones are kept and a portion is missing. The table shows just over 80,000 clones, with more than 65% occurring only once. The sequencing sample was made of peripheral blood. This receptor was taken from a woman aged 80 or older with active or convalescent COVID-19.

CDR3 in DNA: TGCGCCAGCAGCCCGGCGCTCGGGGGGACTGAAGCTTTCTTT. It encodes CASSPALGGTEAFF. The J gene is TRBJ1-1, the V gene TRBV5-1; tentatively, D is TRBD1 (5 bases). The CDR3 is 14 residues long. Germline CDR1 is SGHRS and CDR2 is YFSETQ. Trimming left V 4 bases short and J 5 bases short, with 15 bases between.